Below, 12 T cell receptor beta chains from the same sample are listed, as sequenced in a study of cytomegalovirus exposure and HLA in healthy donors (dated by TCRdb to 2016 to 2017). The library relied on the immunoSEQ multiplex PCR assay. Sourced from immuneACCESS, this table was stored by TCRdb with only in-frame sequences that have V and J called. A share of the clones is absent; for the studies checked, an unresolved V gene accounts for under half, and the remainder has no known explanation. The sample contains approximately 230,000 clones, more than 85% of them found a single time. The top ten hold 9.5% to 15% of the sample. Sequences were obtained from PBMCs. These receptors were taken from a man between 18 and 35 years old in good health and CMV-seropositive.

This clone turned up a few times. DNA of the CDR3: TGTGCCAGCAGCCCTACGCCTAGCGGGAGGGATGAGCAGTTCTTC. This gives the protein CASSPTPSGRDEQFF. The gene calls are TRBV7-6 and TRBJ2-1; 12 nucleotides line up with TRBD2. CDR3 length equals 15 residues. The germline gives CDR1 SGHVS, CDR2 FNYEAQ. Trimming at V came to 5 bases and at J to 8 bases, leaving 7 bases not matched to a gene.

The CDR3 protein is CASSEWLDNEQFF. The DNA of the CDR3 is TGCGCCAGCAGTGAGTGGCTCGACAATGAGCAGTTCTTC. The chain employs TRBV10-1 and TRBJ2-1; no definite D call. This CDR3 contains 13 residues. CDR1 and CDR2 (germline): WNHNN, SYGVQD (reference sequence). The V gene lost 1 base and the J gene lost 5 bases, with 6 bases spanning the gap.

The chain carries TRBV20-1 and TRBJ2-3; D gene uncertain. Looked up from germline, CDR1 is DFQATT and CDR2 is SNEGSKA (reference sequence). This CDR3 comprises 11 residues. V was pared by 6 bases and J by 2 bases, with 6 bases between. Written as DNA, the CDR3 is TGCAGTGCAATGACCACAGATACGCAGTATTTT. This codes for CSAMTTDTQYF.

The chain has TRBV9 and TRBJ2-1; 8 bases are shared with TRBD2. Germline V lookup: CDR1 SGDLS, CDR2 YYNGEE. Trimming cost V 3 bases and J 8 bases; bases outside gene matches: 19. The CDR3 is 18 amino acids. The CDR3, as DNA: TGTGCCAGCAGCGCGGGAGGGCCGGATTTCACGGTGGTATATGAGCAGTTCTTC. Amino acids: CASSAGGPDFTVVYEQFF.

The chain uses TRBV30 and TRBJ1-3; tentatively, D is TRBD1 (5 bases). Germline CDR1 reads GTSNPN; CDR2 reads SVGIG (reference sequence). V shed 2 bases and J shed 5 bases, with 13 bases lying between them. This CDR3 comprises 14 residues. In DNA, the CDR3 is TGTGCCTGGAGTACCCTATCAGGGCGAAACACCATATATTTT. Its protein is CAWSTLSGRNTIYF. Drawing the rest from reference TRBV30 and TRBJ1-3, the complete variable domain is SQTIHQWPATLVQPVGSPLSLECTVEGTSNPNLYWYRQAAGRGLQLLFYSVGIGQISSEVPQNLSASRPQDRQFILSSKKLLLSDSGFYLCAWSTLSGRNTIYFGEGSWLTVV.

The V call is TRBV11-2, the J call TRBJ1-5; weak D call: TRBD1 (5 bases). The CDR3 sequence is 15 residues long. V shed 4 bases and J shed 9 bases, with 19 bases lying between them. Germline V gene sequence: CDR1 SGHAT, CDR2 FQNNGV. The CDR3 DNA reads TGTGCCAGCAGCTCTAATCCGGGGGACTTGGGGCCCCAGCATTTT. This sequence encodes CASSSNPGDLGPQHF.

About this clone itself: Other nucleotide sequences from this sample produce the same CDR3. The gene calls are TRBV29-1 and TRBJ1-1; D gene unclear. V lost 2 bases to trimming and J lost 1 base, with 8 bases between them. The germline V gene encodes CDR1 SQVTM and CDR2 ANQGSEA. CDR3 length: 13 residues. DNA of the CDR3: TGCAGCGTTGAACGGCAGCAGAACACTGAAGCTTTCTTT. Encoded protein: CSVERQQNTEAFF.

This clone was picked up one time. This chain connects TRBV5-4 to TRBJ2-7; D possibly corresponds to TRBD1 (6 bases). With 4 bases removed from V and 3 bases from J, the gap between germline ends came to 20 bases. Germline assignment: CDR1 SGHNT and CDR2 YYREEE (reference sequence). The CDR3 consists of 16 residues. In DNA form, the CDR3 reads TGTGCCAGCAGCCCGTACACGGACAGTGCTCTCTACGAGCAGTACTTC. Translated, it gives CASSPYTDSALYEQYF.

This sequence joins TRBV21-1 and TRBJ2-7; the table's D call, TRBD2, was not checked against the DNA. TRBV21-1 counts as a pseudogene. The CDR3 covers 17 residues. The CDR3 here is CASSKEAPGLAGEEQYF. The CDR3 DNA sequence: TGTGCCAGCAGCAAAGAGGCCCCGGGACTAGCGGGAGAAGAGCAGTACTTC.

The chain links TRBV6-1 to TRBJ2-1, with a possible D match to TRBD2 (5 bases). V lost 1 base and J lost 3, with 7 bases in between. This CDR3 has 14 residues. Germline-derived CDR1 and CDR2 are MNHNS and SASEGT. This chain's CDR3 is CASSEGLLYNEQFF. The CDR3 nucleotides read TGTGCCAGCAGTGAAGGACTACTCTACAATGAGCAGTTCTTC.

This sequence joins TRBV27 and TRBJ1-1; no reliable D call. The CDR3 has 13 residues. The V and J ends lost 2 bases and 6 bases respectively, with 10 bases between them. The germline CDR1 and CDR2 sequences are MNHEY and SMNVEV (reference sequence). The CDR3 sequence: CASSLIGVPEAFF. In DNA, the CDR3 is TGTGCCAGCAGTTTAATTGGGGTACCTGAAGCTTTCTTT.

The rearrangement joins TRBV4-3 to TRBJ2-3, with a weak D call TRBD1 (6 bases). CDR1 and CDR2 (germline): LGHNA, YSLEER. Trimming shortened V by 1 base and J by 3 bases, and 17 bases separated the two germline ends. The CDR3 is 17 amino acids. The CDR3 here is CASSQVVGGAETDTQYF. CDR3 coding DNA: TGCGCCAGCAGCCAAGTAGTAGGGGGAGCTGAAACAGATACGCAGTATTTT.